The 19 T cell receptor beta chains listed next were all sequenced from one sample in a study of CXCR3-negative and CXCR3-positive naive CD8 T cells. General study points: TRB CDR3s of CXCR3-positive naive cells were more hydrophobic than those of CXCR3-negative naive cells.

UMI labels and 5' RACE were used to prepare the TRB cDNA libraries. Using the 5' RACE reads, TCRdb records one entry per CDR3 protein without DNA. This sample carries tens of thousands of distinct CDR3 sequences, with 0.5% to 0.6% going to the ten biggest clones. No antigens are known for them. The sequenced material came from naive CXCR3+ CD8+ T cells from blood. Subset indicated: CD45RO-CCR7+CD27+CD95- naive CD8+ T cells expressing CXCR3 (TNR3+). These receptors originate from a human donor in good health. Some clones in this sample may be carry-over from other donors' samples.

This chain links TRBV7-9 with TRBJ2-5. This CDR3 region has 14 residues. CDR1 is SEHNR and CDR2 is FQNEAQ in the germline V gene (reference sequence). The CDR3 sequence is CASSSTWGQETQYF.

J is TRBJ2-7 and V is TRBV28; TCRdb's D gene call, TRBD1, goes unchecked for lack of DNA. CDR1 MDHEN and CDR2 SYDVKM come from the germline V gene. The CDR3 extends over 14 amino acids. The CDR3 spells CASRPRGPSYEQYF.

CDR3 residues: CASSFPDREQFF. The rearrangement joins TRBV27 to TRBJ2-1; TCRdb lists TRBD1, though no DNA is available to test this call. The germline gives CDR1 MNHEY, CDR2 SMNVEV (reference sequence). The CDR3 has 12 residues.

The rearrangement uses TRBV12-3 or TRBV12-4 and TRBJ2-1; the TRBD2 assignment by TCRdb is unverifiable without DNA. There are 16 residues in the CDR3. CDR3 protein: CASSKLAGGYYNEQFF.

The chain's CDR3 is CASSLPSEGETQYF. The chain is built from TRBV7-9 and TRBJ2-5; TCRdb proposes TRBD2, but this gene call is untestable without DNA. Looked up from germline, CDR1 is SEHNR and CDR2 is FQNEAQ (reference sequence). The CDR3 contains 14 residues.

The chain links TRBV29-1 to TRBJ1-6; TCRdb picks TRBD1, but there is no DNA to check that call. This CDR3 has 16 amino acids. From germline, CDR1 is SQVTM and CDR2 ANQGSEA. The CDR3 sequence is CSVEDEARSHNSPLHF.

V is TRBV28 and J is TRBJ1-2. This CDR3 spans 12 amino acids. Germline values: CDR1 MDHEN, CDR2 SYDVKM. The CDR3 sequence: CASSSSTYGYTF.

The chain combines TRBV15 with TRBJ2-5; as DNA is missing, the TRBD1 call by TCRdb cannot be tested. CDR3 length equals 15 residues. Germline loops: CDR1 LNHNV, CDR2 YYDKDF (reference sequence). The CDR3 loop is CATSREGVNQETQYF.

The V gene is TRBV29-1, the J gene TRBJ2-3; TCRdb calls TRBD1, which cannot be checked without DNA. The CDR3 loop spans 15 amino acids. Germline V lookup: CDR1 SQVTM, CDR2 ANQGSEA. The CDR3: CSGRNRDRHTDTQYF.

This CDR3 reads CASSRTGRTEKLFF. This rearrangement joins TRBV13 to TRBJ1-4; TCRdb proposes TRBD1, but this gene call is untestable without DNA. Germline loops: CDR1 PRHDT, CDR2 FYEKMQ (reference sequence). This CDR3 comprises 14 residues.

J is TRBJ2-5 and V is TRBV27; TCRdb proposes TRBD1, but this gene call is untestable without DNA. CDR1 MNHEY and CDR2 SMNVEV come from the germline V gene (reference sequence). This CDR3 has 14 residues. CDR3 in amino acids: CASRGTGLRETQYF.

The chain is built from TRBV9 and TRBJ1-1; TCRdb's assignment of TRBD1 cannot be checked, as there is no DNA. CDR3 length equals 15 residues. Germline V lookup: CDR1 SGDLS, CDR2 YYNGEE. The CDR3 loop reads CASSEDNSLNTEAFF.

This clonotype shows up as medium-sized by frequency. V is TRBV7-3 and J is TRBJ1-1; checking the TCRdb D call of TRBD1 is not possible without DNA. Germline values: CDR1 SGHTA, CDR2 FQGTGA. The CDR3 is 15 amino acids. This CDR3 is CASSSRTDMNTEAFF.

This sequence joins TRBV7-9 and TRBJ1-1. CDR1 is SEHNR, CDR2 FQNEAQ, per germline (reference sequence). CDR3 size: 12 residues. The CDR3 loop is CASSHSGTEAFF.

The chain is built from TRBV7-9 and TRBJ1-2; TCRdb's D gene call, TRBD1, goes unchecked for lack of DNA. CDR3 length equals 15 residues. In germline, CDR1 is SEHNR, CDR2 FQNEAQ (reference sequence). The CDR3 reads CASSLSGPVRYGYTF. Together with reference TRBV7-9 and TRBJ1-2, the CDR3 gives the full variable domain: DTGVSQNPRHKITKRGQNVTFRCDPISEHNRLYWYRQTLGQGPEFLTYFQNEAQLEKSRLLSDRFSAERPKGSFSTLEIQRTEQGDSAMYLCASSLSGPVRYGYTFGSGTRLTVV.

V and J are TRBV28 and TRBJ1-1. CDR1 is MDHEN and CDR2 is SYDVKM in the germline V gene. The CDR3 runs to 14 residues. The CDR3 here is CASSPRRMNTEAFF.

The rearrangement uses TRBV7-8 and TRBJ2-7; TCRdb calls TRBD1, which cannot be checked without DNA. Germline CDR1 reads SGHVS; CDR2 reads FQNEAQ. The CDR3 consists of 14 residues. The CDR3 loop reads CASSPLQGPYEQYF.

J is TRBJ2-5 and V is TRBV29-1; with no DNA, the TCRdb D assignment of TRBD1 cannot be verified. Germline V gene sequence: CDR1 SQVTM, CDR2 ANQGSEA. This CDR3 region has 13 residues. CDR3 sequence: CSVPGTQQETQYF. The variable domain in full, completed from reference TRBV29-1 and TRBJ2-5, reads SAVISQKPSRDICQRGTSLTIQCQVDSQVTMMFWYRQQPGQSLTLIATANQGSEATYESGFVIDKFPISRPNLTFSTLTVSNMSPEDSSIYLCSVPGTQQETQYFGPGTRLLVL.

V usage is TRBV7-2 and J usage is TRBJ2-5; TCRdb indicates TRBD2, and absent DNA this call remains unverified. CDR3 size: 16 residues. The germline V gene has CDR1 SGHTA and CDR2 FQGNSA. CDR3 amino acids: CASSLAPRGGPGTQYF.